Listed below are T cell receptor beta chains from one sample, sequenced in a study of blood T cells in healthy people across ages. MiXCR, run by TCRdb on the 5' RACE reads, gives a single entry per CDR3 protein. The sample records over a million distinct CDR3 sequences, approximately 42% being singletons. Material for sequencing was blood. These receptors were taken from a young woman in good health. CDR3s include the opening cysteine and the closing phenylalanine or tryptophan. A D gene is named only where the DNA matches it firmly.

v_call d_call cdr3_aa
TRBV4-1 - CASSQEGGTLAKNIQYF
TRBV12-3/TRBV12-4 - CASSAGVSNEQFF
TRBV15 TRBD2 CATSRDEPSGATYEQYF
TRBV13 TRBD2 CASSALAGGPELSTQYF
TRBV19 TRBD1 CASSIGGQLYGYTF
TRBV10-3 TRBD1 CAIGTGDHEKLFF
TRBV4-2 - CASSQEMRGSGNTIYF
TRBV6-6 TRBD2 CASSYSTSPNEQYF
TRBV24-1 - CATSDADGTGGNIQYF
TRBV6-5 - CASSRRGEAGNTIYF
TRBV30 - CAWSVSRGVYEQYF
TRBV21-1 - CASIPGNEQFF
TRBV4-1 - CASSLSIADGYTF
TRBV20-1 - CGHRGENTGELFF
TRBV7-2 TRBD2 CASSVGLAGETQYF
TRBV20-1 - CSARVARGNTEAFF
TRBV6-1 TRBD1 CASVLQGAGSPLHF
TRBV5-1 - CASSPPPNNLQETQYF
TRBV12-3/TRBV12-4 - CASRADPAKTQYF
TRBV19 - CASSIDPSDGYNEQCF
TRBV20-1 - CSGIGGREQYF
TRBV6-6 TRBD2 CAGRGLAGGHYNEQFF
TRBV20-1 - CSARDPGTRRGTDTQYF
TRBV29-1 - CSVEELDNEQFF
TRBV7-2 - CASSRVGATNEKLFF
TRBV9 TRBD2 CASSVVYSGASGILSSYNEQFF
TRBV20-1 - CSARDWRNYNEQYF
TRBV7-2 - CASTASTKDTQYF
TRBV7-9 TRBD1 CASAGQGGTEAFF
TRBV4-1 - CASSQESRSYYNEQFF
TRBV20-1 - CSAKSSGADVKQFF
TRBV3-1 - CASSQDRGSDVHEQYF
TRBV7-9 - CASSLGPSPLHF
TRBV2 - CATTLVSGANVLTF
TRBV25-1 TRBD2 CASSEYGTSGLTDTQYF
TRBV20-1 TRBD2 CSAQSSGGAYEQYF
TRBV3-1 - CASSPAEYNEQFF
TRBV4-2 TRBD2 CASSPGTSGGSDEQYF
TRBV5-1 - CASSLTQTTEAFF
TRBV15 - CATSKGQANTEAFF
TRBV5-1 - CASAGTWTGELFF
TRBV4-1 - CASSQDGASTEYEQYF
TRBV7-9 TRBD1 CASSPRTGEVVGYYGYTF
TRBV27 - CATRVAANTEAFF
TRBV3-1 TRBD2 CASRQERTSATSSDEQFF
TRBV10-2 TRBD2 CASKDSGRRPPDTQYF
TRBV3-1 TRBD2 CASSQVLTGTSGANEQFF
TRBV6-6 - CASSPDIGAYEQYF
TRBV20-1 - CSAIRRIVTDTQYF
TRBV6-1 - CASSELEPNEQFF
TRBV9 - CASSSPQGDTQYF
TRBV20-1 TRBD2 CSARTTSGSGPDTQYF